This T cell receptor beta chain was identified during a study of vaccination effects on CD4 cells after COVID-19. Clones were sequenced by immunoSEQ multiplex PCR, and TCRdb holds only the in-frame ones, with some missing. Of tens of thousands of clones listed, under 70% were seen once; the top ten hold approximately 24%. Antigen-specific CD4+ T cells expanded by the ViraFEST assay with viral peptide pools were then sequenced. CD4+ T cells were isolated after approximately 10 days of culture. None of these healthy vaccinees had been infected with SARS-CoV-2 before vaccination. It was with about 9.3 IU/ml IL-2 and around 10 ug/ml peptides that 1.5 million to 2.5 million PBMC per well were cultured. Cells had half their medium changed to IL-2 medium on days 3 and 7. This clone appeared once. No antigen is known for it. Findings of the study overall: There was marked clonal contraction among infection- and vaccine-induced clones late after vaccination.

This CDR3 contains 19 residues. Germline loops: CDR1 LGHNA, CDR2 YSLEER. Losses at the gene ends were 0 bases for V and 10 bases for J; bases not matched to a gene: 12. Here the sequenced sample was CD4+ T cells from PBMCs cultured with SARS-CoV-2 spike peptides, taken before COVID-19 vaccination. The clonotype was recovered from a human donor who received a COVID-19 vaccine. The V and J genes are TRBV4-3 and TRBJ2-1; 16 bases match TRBD2. In nucleotides, the CDR3 is TGCGCCAGCAGCCAAGACGACCCGGGACTAGCGGGGGGGCGTAGGGAGCAGTTCTTC. This codes for CASSQDDPGLAGGRREQFF.